Shown below are 16 T cell receptor beta chains from a single sample sequenced in a study of T-cell reconstitution after alpha-beta-depleted transplantation in children. Preparing the TCRbeta library involved the use of unique molecular identifiers. TCRdb reprocessed the PCR reads via MiXCR and lists one record per CDR3 protein. This sample yields about 540,000 distinct CDR3 sequences, of which about 18% are seen a single time; over 3% belongs to the top ten. The source was PBMCs from the stem cell graft donor, collected from the stem cell graft. The receptors stem from a human donor who donated a stem cell graft to a child with acute lymphoblastic leukemia.

The chain uses TRBV9 and TRBJ1-3; D is undetermined. Trimming cost V 0 bases and J 8 bases, with 12 bases left between them. The length of the CDR3 is 14 residues. Germline CDR1 is SGDLS and CDR2 is YYNGEE. As DNA, the CDR3 is TGTGCCAGCAGCGTAGGGGTGGATGGTGACACCATATATTTT. Protein: CASSVGVDGDTIYF.

CDR3 nucleotides: TGTGCCAGCAGTCCGAGGGGTAGCGGGAGGCGCGCAGATACGCAGTATTTT. It encodes CASSPRGSGRRADTQYF. V and J are TRBV27 and TRBJ2-3, with 10 nucleotides matching TRBD2. The germline V gene encodes CDR1 MNHEY and CDR2 SMNVEV (reference sequence). V was clipped by 5 bases and J by 4 bases; unmatched bases: 12. The CDR3 extends over 17 amino acids.

This sequence joins TRBV20-1 and TRBJ1-2; 7 bases agree with TRBD1. Germline trimming cut 2 bases from V and 7 bases from J; bases unmatched to any gene: 4. Germline V gene data show CDR1 as DFQATT and CDR2 as SNEGSKA (reference sequence). CDR3 length equals 12 residues. This chain's CDR3 is CSARLGGSGYTF. In DNA form, the CDR3 reads TGCAGTGCTAGACTAGGGGGCAGTGGCTACACCTTC.

This clonotype was observed a few times. The V and J genes are TRBV29-1 and TRBJ2-7; the D is unclear. The CDR3 runs 11 residues. In germline, CDR1 is SQVTM, CDR2 ANQGSEA. The germline V and J ends were trimmed by 6 bases and 5 bases, with 11 bases remaining between them. The CDR3 region is CSVNGVDEQYF. CDR3 DNA sequence: TGCAGCGTCAATGGGGTCGACGAGCAGTACTTC.

The genes are TRBV20-1 and TRBJ2-7; the match to TRBD1 covers 8 bases. V shed 3 bases and J 3 bases; nucleotides not matched to a gene: 4. Germline CDR1 reads DFQATT; CDR2 reads SNEGSKA (reference sequence). This CDR3 spans 13 amino acids. DNA for the CDR3: TGCAGTGCTAGGGACAGGGATTTCTACGAGCAGTACTTC. Translated, it gives CSARDRDFYEQYF.

The rearrangement uses TRBV6-1 and TRBJ2-7; 10 bases align to TRBD2. Germline CDR1 is MNHNS and CDR2 is SASEGT. The CDR3 is 16 amino acids. V was pared by 4 bases and J by 0 bases, with 6 bases of the junction left unmatched. Here the CDR3 reads CASSGTSGLSSYEQYF. For the CDR3, the DNA is TGTGCCAGCAGTGGGACTAGCGGCCTCAGCTCCTACGAGCAGTACTTC.

This clonotype was observed a handful of times. This chain uses TRBV4-1 with TRBJ1-5; D is undetermined. The CDR3 extends over 13 amino acids. The germline gives CDR1 MGHRA, CDR2 YSYEKL. Trimming stripped 1 base from V and 5 bases from J, with 6 bases between. For the CDR3, the DNA is TGCGCCAGCAGCCAAGGCCACCATCAGCCCCAGCATTTT. This gives the protein CASSQGHHQPQHF.

This clonotype turned up a few times. The chain links TRBV12-3 or TRBV12-4 to TRBJ2-5; a possible D gene is TRBD2 (5 bases). V was pared by 8 bases and J by 0 bases, with 19 bases between. CDR3 length: 16 residues. The CDR3 coding sequence is TGTGCCAGCTCCCCTTCGGACGGGAAAAACCAAGAGACCCAGTACTTC. Amino acid sequence: CASSPSDGKNQETQYF.

The chain has TRBV7-9 and TRBJ2-1, with unresolved D. The germline CDR1 and CDR2 sequences are SEHNR and FQNEAQ (reference sequence). The V gene lost 3 bases and the J gene lost 8 bases, with 11 bases spanning the gap. The CDR3 extends over 13 amino acids. The CDR3 nucleotides read TGTGCCAGCAGCTTGTCTCTTTGGTATGAGCAGTTCTTC. Translation: CASSLSLWYEQFF.

This clonotype was found many times. CDR3 sequence: CSVEPQRARADNEQFF. For the CDR3, the DNA is TGCAGCGTTGAACCCCAACGGGCTAGGGCTGACAATGAGCAGTTCTTC. The chain joins TRBV29-1 to TRBJ2-1, with D uncertain. The V end was cut by 2 bases, the J end by 5 bases, with 19 bases between. CDR3 length: 16 amino acids. Germline-derived CDR1 and CDR2 are SQVTM and ANQGSEA.

This clonotype has just a few counts. The genes are TRBV7-9 and TRBJ1-5; D is possibly TRBD1 (5 bases). Per germline, CDR1 SEHNR and CDR2 FQNEAQ (reference sequence). Trimming removed 2 bases at V and 7 bases at J, with 18 bases between. This CDR3 is built from 16 residues. The CDR3 bases are TGTGCCAGCAGCTTATCGAGGGCAGGGCGGAGGCAGCCCCAGCATTTT. This codes for CASSLSRAGRRQPQHF. Combining the CDR3 with reference TRBV7-9 and TRBJ1-5 gives the whole variable domain DTGVSQNPRHKITKRGQNVTFRCDPISEHNRLYWYRQTLGQGPEFLTYFQNEAQLEKSRLLSDRFSAERPKGSFSTLEIQRTEQGDSAMYLCASSLSRAGRRQPQHFGDGTRLSIL.

This clonotype was recorded at least ten times. The rearrangement joins TRBV29-1 to TRBJ2-2, with D tentatively TRBD2 (5 bases). Germline V gives CDR1 SQVTM, CDR2 ANQGSEA. CDR3 size: 11 residues. Trimming cost V 6 bases and J 12 bases, with 14 bases left between them. The CDR3 DNA reads TGCAGCGTCGAGAAACTAGGAAAGCTGTTTTTT. It encodes CSVEKLGKLFF.

The chain carries TRBV20-1 and TRBJ2-1, with D possibly matching TRBD2 (5 bases). Per germline, CDR1 DFQATT and CDR2 SNEGSKA (reference sequence). Trimming pared 0 bases from V and 3 bases from J, leaving 15 bases between. The CDR3 is 16 amino acids. In nucleotides, the CDR3 is TGCAGTGCTAGAGATTATTCGGCGGACTTCTACAATGAGCAGTTCTTC. This codes for CSARDYSADFYNEQFF.

The chain carries TRBV11-2 and TRBJ1-2; a possible D gene is TRBD1 (6 bases). V shed 5 bases and J shed 6 bases, with 13 bases lying between them. CDR3 length: 13 amino acids. Germline loops: CDR1 SGHAT, CDR2 FQNNGV. CDR3 protein: CASSHSGGNGYTF. For the CDR3, the DNA is TGTGCCAGCAGCCATTCGGGGGGCAATGGCTACACCTTC.

This clonotype was observed many times. The chain couples TRBV5-1 to TRBJ2-7, with unresolved D. V lost 0 bases, J lost 11 bases, and 9 bases lay in between. The length of the CDR3 is 11 residues. CDR1 is SGHRS, CDR2 YFSETQ, per germline. CDR3 DNA: TGCGCCAGCAGCTTGGATGTTCGCGAGTACTTC. It is translated as CASSLDVREYF. Using reference TRBV5-1 and TRBJ2-7 for the parts outside the CDR3, the full variable domain is KAGVTQTPRYLIKTRGQQVTLSCSPISGHRSVSWYQQTPGQGLQFLFEYFSETQRNKGNFPGRFSGRQFSNSRSEMNVSTLELGDSALYLCASSLDVREYFGPGTRLTVT.

This clonotype was found a few times. V and J are TRBV12-3 or TRBV12-4 and TRBJ2-7; 8 bases line up with TRBD1. There are 16 residues in the CDR3. The V gene end was trimmed by 4 bases and the J gene end by 0 bases; junction bases not matched to a gene: 8. Here the CDR3 reads CASSSRGQASSYEQYF. For the CDR3, the DNA is TGTGCCAGCAGTTCGAGGGGACAGGCGAGCTCCTACGAGCAGTACTTC.